Listed below are T cell receptor beta chains from one sample, sequenced in a study of CD8 T cells in ankylosing spondylitis. A single record per CDR3 protein comes from TCRdb applying MiXCR to the 5' RACE reads. This table holds some 220,000 distinct CDR3 sequences, around 7.9% found once. Sequencing was done on a sample of blood, either unsorted or a sorted T cell fraction (not recorded which). These receptors all stem from a male donor with ankylosing spondylitis. Both conserved end residues are part of each CDR3. D genes are given only for firm matches. Only part of the rows carry a size: once, few, many, or a class if the clone is expanded.

>TRBV12-5|TRBJ1-2|many|.
TGTGCTAGTGGTTTTCATCCCAGTCTGTCCTATGGCTACACCTTC
CASGFHPSLSYGYTF
>TRBV18|TRBJ1-1|few|TRBD1
TGTGCCAGCTCACCATTCGACAGGGCCGCTGAAGCTTTCTTT
CASSPFDRAAEAFF
>TRBV29-1|TRBJ2-7|many|.
TGCAGCGTTGAGGGGGGGCAGGCCTACGAGCAGTACTTC
CSVEGGQAYEQYF
>TRBV6-4|TRBJ1-2|many|.
TGTGCCAGCAGTGACTCGGGATCAGCGGGCTACACCTTC
CASSDSGSAGYTF
>TRBV11-2|TRBJ2-1|few|TRBD2
TGTGCCAGCAGCCAAAGCGGGACCTCCTACAATGAGCAGTTCTTC
CASSQSGTSYNEQFF
>TRBV6-2/TRBV6-3|TRBJ2-1|many|.
TGTGCCAGCAGTGACTACCGCTCCTACAATGAGCAGTTCTTC
CASSDYRSYNEQFF
>TRBV4-2|TRBJ2-7|many|TRBD2
TGTGCCAGCAGCCAAGACACACGGGGGGACCCGAGCGAGTACTTC
CASSQDTRGDPSEYF
>TRBV9|TRBJ2-3|few|.
TGTGCCAGCAGCGGAGGACTTGGGCGGACTAGCACAGATACGCAGTATTTT
CASSGGLGRTSTDTQYF
>TRBV4-3|TRBJ2-1|many|TRBD2
TGCGCCAGCAGCCAAGATCCGACTAGCGGGAGATATGAGCAGTTCTTC
CASSQDPTSGRYEQFF
>TRBV20-1|TRBJ2-3|few|.
TGCAGTGCTAGTTGTGGAGACGGTCCAGATACGCAGTATTTT
CSASCGDGPDTQYF
>TRBV6-2/TRBV6-3|TRBJ2-1|many|.
TGTGCCAGCAGTTTTGAGATCTCCTACAATGAGCAGTTCTTC
CASSFEISYNEQFF
>TRBV24-1|TRBJ2-7|many|.
TGTGCCACCAGTGTTGGCTACGAGCAGTACTTC
CATSVGYEQYF
>TRBV4-1|TRBJ2-3|many|.
TGCGCCAGCAGCGTACGGACTACACGGAACACAGATACGCAGTATTTT
CASSVRTTRNTDTQYF
>TRBV28|TRBJ1-1|many|.
TGTGCCACCTCAAACAACCCTTTGAACACTGAAGCTTTCTTT
CATSNNPLNTEAFF
>TRBV7-9|TRBJ1-1|many|.
TGTGCCAGCAGCTTATACGGAATGAACACTGAAGCTTTCTTT
CASSLYGMNTEAFF
>TRBV30|TRBJ1-3|many|.
TGTGCCTGGAGTGTAAGTGGAAACACCATATATTTT
CAWSVSGNTIYF
>TRBV7-9|TRBJ2-7|many|TRBD2
TGTGCCAGCAGCTTAGTTGGACTAGCCGTCGAGCAGTACTTC
CASSLVGLAVEQYF
>TRBV12-3/TRBV12-4|TRBJ2-1|many|TRBD2
TGTGCCAGCAGTTTTGCCGGACTAGCGGACATCAGCAATGAGCAGTTCTTC
CASSFAGLADISNEQFF
>TRBV4-1|TRBJ2-7|many|.
TGCGCCAGCAGCCAAGATCGTCTGGGGGAGGCCCTCTCCTACGAGCAGTACTTC
CASSQDRLGEALSYEQYF
>TRBV5-1|TRBJ2-7|.|.
TGCGCCAGCAGCTTGGGAAGCGGCGGCTACGAGCAGTACTTC
CASSLGSGGYEQYF
>TRBV29-1|TRBJ1-1|many|.
TGCAGCGTTGCTTCTCGGCCGAACACTGAAGCTTTCTTT
CSVASRPNTEAFF
>TRBV30|TRBJ1-2|many|.
TGTGCCTGGAGTGAGGACAGACACTATGGCTACACCTTC
CAWSEDRHYGYTF
>TRBV7-6|TRBJ2-1|.|TRBD2
TGTGCCAGCAGCTTCATAGCGGGAGGGTATCGCGAGCAGTTCTTC
CASSFIAGGYREQFF
>TRBV20-1|TRBJ2-7|.|TRBD2
TGCAGTGCTAGAGATATGGCGGGAGGGTCCTACGAGCAGTACTTC
CSARDMAGGSYEQYF
>TRBV5-1|TRBJ1-1|many|.
TGCGCCAGCAGCTTTGCCCCGGGGGAAGCGATCTTT
CASSFAPGEAIF
>TRBV7-9|TRBJ2-1|many|.
TGTGCCAGCAGCTCCCCTTTGGGACCTTCTAATGAGCAGTTCTTC
CASSSPLGPSNEQFF
>TRBV6-5|TRBJ1-1|many|TRBD1
TGTGCCAGCAGTTACTCCACTAGGGACAGAGCTTTCTTT
CASSYSTRDRAFF
>TRBV20-1|TRBJ1-6|few|.
TGCAGTGCTAGAGAAACAGGTGGCAATTCACCCCTCCACTTT
CSARETGGNSPLHF
>TRBV11-2|TRBJ2-7|many|TRBD2
TGTGCCAGCAGCTCCCCGGGACTAGTAGCCGAGCAGTACTTC
CASSSPGLVAEQYF
>TRBV9|TRBJ2-3|.|.
TGTGCCAGCAGCGCCGGGATAGATACGCAGTATTTT
CASSAGIDTQYF
>TRBV19|TRBJ1-2|many|.
TGTGCCAGTAGTCAACCCCGGGAGGGGAACTATGGCTACACCTTC
CASSQPREGNYGYTF
>TRBV15|TRBJ2-3|many|.
TGTGCCACCAGCAGACAGTCAGATACGCAGTATTTT
CATSRQSDTQYF
>TRBV15|TRBJ2-1|many|TRBD1
TGTGCCACTACAGCTGACAGGGGGAAATACAATGAGCAGTTCTTC
CATTADRGKYNEQFF
>TRBV20-1|TRBJ2-3|many|TRBD1
TGCAGTGCTAGAGATCCCTCGACAGGGCCAACCACAGATACGCAGTATTTT
CSARDPSTGPTTDTQYF
>TRBV4-3|TRBJ1-1|.|.
TGCGCCAGCAGCAACGACAGGATCAGCCGGAACACTGAAGCTTTCTTT
CASSNDRISRNTEAFF
>TRBV30|TRBJ2-7|.|.
TGTGCCTGGGAAGGGACCCCCACCTACGAGCAGTACTTC
CAWEGTPTYEQYF
>TRBV6-2/TRBV6-3|TRBJ1-1|many|.
TGTGCCAGCAGTTATACGGGGAACACTGAAGCTTTCTTT
CASSYTGNTEAFF
>TRBV5-1|TRBJ1-2|many|.
TGCGCCAGCAGCTTAGGTTCCCCTAACTATGGCTACACCTTC
CASSLGSPNYGYTF
>TRBV29-1|TRBJ1-2|.|TRBD1
TGCAGCGTTGAAGGCCACAGGGGAGGCTATGGCTACACCTTC
CSVEGHRGGYGYTF
>TRBV9|TRBJ1-2|many|.
TGTGCCAGCAGCGCCGAGGACCGCTTGGGGGGCTACACCTTC
CASSAEDRLGGYTF
>TRBV4-2|TRBJ1-3|few|.
TGTGCCAGCAGCCTTGCCGATTTTGGAAACACCATATATTTT
CASSLADFGNTIYF
>TRBV7-2|TRBJ2-5|many|.
TGTGCCAGCAGCGGCCCTCGAGAGACCCAGTACTTC
CASSGPRETQYF
>TRBV14|TRBJ1-1|many|.
TGTGCCAGCAGTCCATTTCATAACACTGAAGCTTTCTTT
CASSPFHNTEAFF
>TRBV6-2/TRBV6-3|TRBJ1-1|.|.
TGTGCCAGCAGTTACTATGGGGTAGTGGAAGCTTTCTTT
CASSYYGVVEAFF
>TRBV7-9|TRBJ1-5|.|.
TGTGCCAGCAGCTTGAGGGCGTATAGCAATCAGCCCCAGCATTTT
CASSLRAYSNQPQHF
>TRBV20-1|TRBJ1-3|.|.
TGCAGTGCTAGTACGGCTGTCTCTGGAAACACCATATATTTT
CSASTAVSGNTIYF
>TRBV9|TRBJ2-3|.|.
TGTGCCAGCACCCCTAGGAGCCCCCATTCCACAGATACGCAGTATTTT
CASTPRSPHSTDTQYF
>TRBV14|TRBJ2-5|.|.
TGTGCCAGCAGCCAAGGTGCAGAGACCCAGTACTTC
CASSQGAETQYF
>TRBV6-5|TRBJ2-7|many|.
TGTGCCAGCAGTTACCTGCCAGCGGTGGGAGGTCTTTACGAGCAGTACTTC
CASSYLPAVGGLYEQYF
>TRBV6-1|TRBJ1-1|many|.
TGTGCCAGCAGTGAATGGATGGGCCCTAACACTGAAGCTTTCTTT
CASSEWMGPNTEAFF
>TRBV11-2|TRBJ2-2|many|TRBD2
TGTGCCAGCATCTCTGCTACCCGGACTAGCGGGGGGGCCACCGGGGAGCTGTTTTTT
CASISATRTSGGATGELFF
>TRBV6-2/TRBV6-3|TRBJ2-1|few|TRBD2
TGTGCCAGCAGTTACGCGGCGGGGGTGGATGAGCAGTTCTTC
CASSYAAGVDEQFF